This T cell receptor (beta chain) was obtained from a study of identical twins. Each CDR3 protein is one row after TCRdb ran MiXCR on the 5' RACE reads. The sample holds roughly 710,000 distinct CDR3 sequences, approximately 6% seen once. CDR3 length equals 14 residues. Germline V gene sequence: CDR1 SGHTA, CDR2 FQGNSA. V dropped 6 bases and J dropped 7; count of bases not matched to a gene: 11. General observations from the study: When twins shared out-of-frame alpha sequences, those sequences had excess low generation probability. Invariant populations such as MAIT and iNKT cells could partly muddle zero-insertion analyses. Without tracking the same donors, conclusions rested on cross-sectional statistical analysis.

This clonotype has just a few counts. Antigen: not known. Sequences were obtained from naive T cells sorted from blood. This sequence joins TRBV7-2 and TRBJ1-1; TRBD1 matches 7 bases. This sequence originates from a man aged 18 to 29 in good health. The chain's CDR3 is CASSMGTATLEAFF. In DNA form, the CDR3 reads TGTGCCAGCAGTATGGGGACAGCAACCCTTGAAGCTTTCTTT.